This T cell receptor beta chain is drawn from a study of cytomegalovirus exposure and HLA in healthy donors. Across the whole study: Unique TCRs from HLA-typed donors, 75 million to 100 million of them, were held in an early data release. Findings and limits, study-wide: In a later analysis, productive TCRs from donors in an Asian-associated ancestry cluster reportedly carried fewer N-insertions than the cohort mean.

A note on this clone: Its specificity is not known.

A multiplex PCR was run with 60 Vbeta primers and 13 Jbeta primers. The assay was immunoSEQ multiplex PCR, and TCRdb's table has in-frame clones only and misses some. The data show about 140,000 clones, about 75% seen once. The length of the CDR3 is 14 residues. The ends were cut back, 0 bases at V and 6 bases at J, with 11 bases in the middle. Germline V gene data show CDR1 as SGHNT and CDR2 as YENEEA. The chain carries TRBV11-3 and TRBJ1-1; D is ambiguous. Sequencing used PBMCs. The origin of this receptor is a young man in good health and CMV-seronegative. The CDR3: CASSLEVGEPEAFF. DNA of the CDR3: TGTGCCAGCAGCTTAGAGGTTGGGGAGCCTGAAGCTTTCTTT.